This T cell receptor (beta chain) was captured in a study of T cell responses to AZD1222 COVID-19 vaccine. Per germline, CDR1 SNHLY and CDR2 FYNNEI. V was trimmed by 5 bases and J by 3 bases, leaving 4 bases between them. CDR3 length: 11 residues. Measured with immunoSEQ multiplex PCR; TCRdb has only the in-frame clones, and not every one. The sample has fewer than 150,000 clones; roughly 90% are singletons. This sequence originates from an adult in good health. The chain has TRBV2 and TRBJ1-1, with unresolved D. The sample consisted of peripheral blood, taken on day 0 of AZD1222 vaccination. The CDR3, as DNA: TGTGCCAGCAGTTACCACACTGAAGCTTTCTTT. Translation gives CASSYHTEAFF.